The source of this T cell receptor beta chain is a study of blood T cells in healthy people across ages (dated by TCRdb to between 2015 and 2017). In terms of the full investigation: In model experiments, roughly one uniquely barcoded TCR beta cDNA molecule per two T cells was captured by template switching. Age-related changes in TCR beta repertoire diversity were measured in the study by deep sequencing normalized with unique cDNA molecular identifiers. Four age groups were formed from the donors: young (average 16 years), middle-aged (more than 35), aged (more than 55) and long-lived (about 80). To avoid experimental bias, donors of different ages were spread randomly across the sequencing lanes. The study analyzed two additional independent replicas of 1 million unique cDNA reads from the same blood draw for two donors, one aged 18 to 29 and one aged 80 or older.

Library construction relied on 5' RACE. TCRdb shows the sequencer as Illumina HiSeq 2500. A second PCR of about 6 to 11 cycles was performed with a sample-barcoded 5' primer and a J-beta primer mix. A unique molecular identifier was introduced onto each TCR beta cDNA molecule by a template-switch 5' adaptor carrying 12 random nucleotides. At least 2.5 million CDR3-containing paired-end reads were obtained from each sample. First-strand cDNA synthesis was performed from all RNA using the Mint cDNA synthesis kit, with priming by a TRBC-specific oligonucleotide. After uracil-DNA glycosylase treatment, a first 18-cycle PCR used universal primers M1SS and BC2_uni_R on all cDNA. Per the original workflow: For normalization, 1 million high-quality reads were randomly selected from each sample, with every read carrying a distinct molecular identifier. Reads with shared molecular identifiers were discarded instead of being binned into consensus sequences. MiTCR, set to a Q25 quality threshold and the strictest error-elimination algorithm, was used for CDR3 identification, clonotype clustering and error correction. A nonparametric unseen species model with Euler transformation was used to estimate a lower bound on total TCR beta diversity. TCRdb reran the public reads through fastp at Q25 and MiXCR, keeping productive beta chains. When rows share a CDR3 protein, they turn into one entry using the most common DNA and genes. TCRdb assigned the V and J calls; the authors' analysis was not used. Within this sample are about 1.7 million distinct CDR3 sequences, with under 30% of them counted one time only. The leading ten clones occupy roughly 8.2% of the sample.

Many counts were recorded for this clonotype. What this receptor recognizes is not known. No qualities accompany the bases; no much larger clone lies one base away. The paper as a whole reports these results and caveats: Total diversity estimates from one million sequenced T cells were considered lower bounds and underestimates. Observed TCR beta diversity per million T cells fell roughly linearly with age, and a significant reduction was already apparent by age about 38. Conclusive comparison of naive and antigen-experienced compartments was prevented by the profiling of bulk unsorted PBMCs. There was a strong correlation between observed TCR beta diversity and the percentage of naive T cells measured by flow cytometry. Because donor CMV infection status was unknown, age-related changes in expanded clonotypes were potentially confounded. Compared with the aged group, the long-lived group had more naive CD4+ T cells, fewer expanded clones and increased TCR diversity, a pattern suggesting age selection.

The donors were under 40 Caucasian individuals from Russia, aged roughly 6 to 90 years, who were systemically healthy. Each donor gave approximately 9.4 milliliters of peripheral blood, drawn into EDTA-treated Vacutainer tubes. PBMCs were isolated by Ficoll-Paque density-gradient centrifugation, with at least 7 million obtained per sample. Total RNA was extracted from PBMCs with Trizol reagent, with at least 5.5 micrograms obtained per sample. The percentages of naive CD45RAhigh/CD27high T cells were determined by flow cytometry on a PBMC aliquot from every donor. As encoded in the germline V gene, CDR1 is MNHEY while CDR2 is SVGEGT. Trimming removed 6 bases from V and 3 bases from J; the gene matches leave 8 bases unexplained. The CDR3 runs 14 amino acids, cysteine and phenylalanine included. Left in the record is the CDR3 DNA by itself, 42 bases read in frame from the first base.

The chain uses TRBV6-2 or TRBV6-3 and TRBJ2-7; TRBD2 matches 7 bases in the middle. Sample: blood. The clonotype originates from a woman aged 25 to 39 in good health. The CDR3 sequence is CASSPPREFYEQYF. The bases are TGTGCCAGCAGCCCTCCGCGGGAGTTCTACGAGCAGTACTTC.